The entry below describes one TCR beta chain. Participants were aged about 18 to 100 years, lived in roughly 23 US areas, and enrolled virtually. Study processing details: Amplification from reference gene primers served as the basis for estimated nucleated cell counts. TCRdb's table, derived via immunoSEQ multiplex PCR, lists solely in-frame clones and lacks some. The D gene and trimming were derived from the DNA, and the V and J assignments and clone size from that table. The sample lists 140,000 to 150,000 clones, approximately 78% occurring once. The data stem from a study of blood T cell repertoires in COVID-19. Study overall: Sample material is recorded as cDNA or gDNA derived from T cells, B-cell-depleted T cells, or PBMCs.

This CDR3 is built from 13 residues. Germline CDR1 reads SGHTA; CDR2 reads FQGTGA. V lost 1 base and J lost 10; bases outside the gene matches: 5. The material sequenced was PBMCs or T cells enriched from blood (not recorded which). This clonotype was sampled from a woman aged 45-65 years who had recovered from COVID-19. V usage is TRBV7-3 and J usage is TRBJ1-1; 8 bases align to TRBD1. This CDR3 is CASSLNGQGSAFF. The CDR3, as DNA: TGTGCCAGCAGCTTAAACGGACAGGGCTCAGCTTTCTTT.